Listed below are T cell receptor beta chains from one sample, sequenced in a study of regulatory T cells in long-lasting Graves disease. TCRdb processed the multiplex PCR reads anew with MiXCR; each CDR3 protein has one entry. This sample has about 340,000 distinct CDR3 sequences; roughly a fifth occur once, and the top ten carry 29%. Sequences were derived from peripheral blood mononuclear cells (PBMCs), sampled when the disease was refractory, from a patient treated with antithyroid drugs. The receptor source for this set is a female donor with Graves disease. Each CDR3 is given with its conserved first and last residue. Fields, in order: clone size, J gene, V gene, D gene, CDR3 DNA, CDR3 protein. D genes are given only for firm matches. The size field is filled for only some rows; it gives once, few, many or a size class.

>few|TRBJ1-1|TRBV14|.
TGTGCCAGCAGCCAAGATGTCGAGGGGACTGAAGCTTTCTTT
CASSQDVEGTEAFF
>many|TRBJ1-2|TRBV28|.
TGTGCCAGCAGTTTAAACTACCGGGGGGGCTATGGCTACACCTTC
CASSLNYRGGYGYTF
>.|TRBJ1-2|TRBV6-9|TRBD1
TGTGCCAGCAGTTTAACAGGGGTGTCGGGACCTAACTATGGCTACACCTTC
CASSLTGVSGPNYGYTF
>few|TRBJ2-7|TRBV3-1|TRBD2
TGTGCCAGCAGCCAAGAGGGGGGGGGACCCTACGAGCAGTACTTC
CASSQEGGGPYEQYF
>.|TRBJ1-1|TRBV6-5|.
TGTGCCAGCAGTTACGGGGGGTGGGAAGCTTTCTTT
CASSYGGWEAFF
>many|TRBJ1-1|TRBV28|.
TGTGCCAGCGGGCGACATAATCTTGAAGCTTTCTTT
CASGRHNLEAFF
>many|TRBJ1-4|TRBV28|TRBD1
TGTGCCAGCAGTTTATTCTCCGGGACAGGGGCGAGTAATGAAAAACTGTTTTTT
CASSLFSGTGASNEKLFF
>few|TRBJ1-1|TRBV30|.
TGTGCCTGGAGTAGTACGTGGGGGGAAGCTTTCTTT
CAWSSTWGEAFF
>few|TRBJ2-2|TRBV30|.
TGTGCCTGGAGTGTTTCACTTCCCGGGGAGCTGTTTTTT
CAWSVSLPGELFF
>many|TRBJ1-4|TRBV6-5|.
TGTGCCAGCAGTTACCGGGGCGGGACAACTAATGAAAAACTGTTTTTT
CASSYRGGTTNEKLFF
>many|TRBJ2-7|TRBV29-1|.
TGCAGCGTTGAAGATGTAGGGGTCCCATACGAGCAGTACTTC
CSVEDVGVPYEQYF
>.|TRBJ1-5|TRBV15|.
TGTGCCACCAGCAGAGATCTTGGCAGGGATCAGCCCCAGCATTTT
CATSRDLGRDQPQHF
>few|TRBJ2-5|TRBV11-2|TRBD1
TGTGCCAGCAGAAGACCCGGGACAGGGGACGAGACCCAGTACTTC
CASRRPGTGDETQYF
>many|TRBJ1-2|TRBV29-1|.
TGCAGCGTTGGGGGACATGACGTTGGCTACACCTTC
CSVGGHDVGYTF
>few|TRBJ2-3|TRBV28|.
TGTGCCAGCAGTTTTCCCCATTCAAGCACAGATACGCAGTATTTT
CASSFPHSSTDTQYF
>.|TRBJ2-7|TRBV20-1|TRBD2
TGCAGTGCTGCTTCTGGAGCGGGGGGGCTTGAGCAGTACTTC
CSAASGAGGLEQYF
>.|TRBJ2-1|TRBV28|.
TGTGCCAGCAGTTTTGTCAGGGGTTCCTACAATGAGCAGTTCTTC
CASSFVRGSYNEQFF
>many|TRBJ1-1|TRBV18|.
TGTGCCAGCTCACAACTTTTGGGCACTGAAGCTTTCTTT
CASSQLLGTEAFF
>.|TRBJ1-5|TRBV6-1|.
TGTGCCAGCAGAACAGCAGGGGGCAATCAGCCCCAGCATTTT
CASRTAGGNQPQHF
>.|TRBJ2-1|TRBV12-3/TRBV12-4|.
TGTGCCAGCAGTTCCCTGTCCCGGAGGGACAATGAGCAGTTCTTC
CASSSLSRRDNEQFF
>once|TRBJ2-1|TRBV12-3/TRBV12-4|TRBD2
TGTGCCAGCAGATCCTCCAGGACCGGGACTAGCGGGGGAGCATACAATGAGCAGTTCTTC
CASRSSRTGTSGGAYNEQFF
>few|TRBJ1-2|TRBV20-1|.
TGCACCAGCGGAGGGGACTATGGCTACACCTTC
CTSGGDYGYTF
>few|TRBJ2-3|TRBV10-3|TRBD2
TGTGCCATCAGTGACGGGGGGGACCGGATGGATACGCAGTATTTT
CAISDGGDRMDTQYF
>many|TRBJ1-2|TRBV15|.
TGTGCCACCAGCAGAGACCAAGGACCCTATGGCTACACCTTC
CATSRDQGPYGYTF
>.|TRBJ2-1|TRBV11-2|.
TGTGCCAGCAGCTTATTCAGGCAAGCCTACAATGAGCAGTTCTTC
CASSLFRQAYNEQFF
>.|TRBJ1-2|TRBV19|TRBD1
TGTGCCAGTAGTAGGGGCCCGGGACAGGTGTATGGCTACACCTTC
CASSRGPGQVYGYTF
>many|TRBJ2-7|TRBV12-5|.
TGTGCTAGTGGTTTGGGGCACAGGGCTCCCGAGCAGTACTTC
CASGLGHRAPEQYF
>many|TRBJ2-5|TRBV12-3/TRBV12-4|.
TGTGCCAGCAGTCTAGCGTACGCTGTCGAGGGACAAGAGACCCAGTACTTC
CASSLAYAVEGQETQYF
>.|TRBJ2-3|TRBV19|TRBD2
TGTGCCAGTAGTATTGGGGGACTAGCCTTCACAGATACGCAGTATTTT
CASSIGGLAFTDTQYF
>.|TRBJ2-1|TRBV29-1|.
TGCAGCGTTGAATGGGCCGCTAGCTCCTACAATGAGCAGTTCTTC
CSVEWAASSYNEQFF
>.|TRBJ1-5|TRBV10-3|.
TGTGCCATCAGTGAGAACTCTAGCAATCAGCCCCAGCATTTT
CAISENSSNQPQHF
>.|TRBJ1-1|TRBV6-2/TRBV6-3|.
TGTGCCAGCAGCCACCACCCTTACAGGGTAGAGCACACTGAAGCTTTCTTT
CASSHHPYRVEHTEAFF
>many|TRBJ1-5|TRBV12-3/TRBV12-4|.
TGTGCCAGCAGTCGAGACAGGCCGAATCAGCCCCAGCATTTT
CASSRDRPNQPQHF
>many|TRBJ1-2|TRBV6-2/TRBV6-3|.
TGTGCCAGCACCCGAGACCGTAATGGCTACACCTTC
CASTRDRNGYTF
>many|TRBJ1-2|TRBV7-2|.
TGTGCCAGCAGCTTAGGGGGGGCCGTCCTCTATGGCTACACCTTC
CASSLGGAVLYGYTF
>many|TRBJ2-7|TRBV6-5|TRBD1
TGTGCCAGCAGTTTGAGGACAGGGAACTACGAGCAGTACTTC
CASSLRTGNYEQYF
>many|TRBJ2-7|TRBV2|.
TGTGCCAGCAGTGGCGGGTGGGAGCAGTACTTC
CASSGGWEQYF
>few|TRBJ2-7|TRBV29-1|TRBD1
TGCAGCGCTAGGACAGGAACCCTATACGAGCAGTACTTC
CSARTGTLYEQYF
>many|TRBJ1-6|TRBV6-2/TRBV6-3|TRBD1
TGTGTCTCCCGGACAGGGGGCTCACCCCTCCACTTT
CVSRTGGSPLHF
>.|TRBJ1-4|TRBV7-2|.
TGTGCCAGCAGCTTACAGGCTTATAGTGAAAAACTGTTTTTT
CASSLQAYSEKLFF
>few|TRBJ2-7|TRBV10-3|.
TGTGCCATCAGTGAGTCAGGTAAAGGGTCCGGGTACGAGCAGTACTTC
CAISESGKGSGYEQYF
>.|TRBJ2-7|TRBV10-3|.
TGTGCCACCTCGACTCACTCCTCTTACGAGCAGTACTTC
CATSTHSSYEQYF
>many|TRBJ1-5|TRBV12-3/TRBV12-4|.
TGTGCCAGCAGTTTAGGAAGGCAGCAGCCCCAGCATTTT
CASSLGRQQPQHF
>few|TRBJ2-2|TRBV7-8|.
TGTGCCAGCAGCTTAGCTCCCAGGGTTTCCGGGGAGCTGTTTTTT
CASSLAPRVSGELFF
>few|TRBJ1-3|TRBV20-1|.
TGCAGTGCTAGAGTTGGAAACACCATATATTTT
CSARVGNTIYF
>many|TRBJ1-5|TRBV28|.
TGTGCCAGCAGTTTCGACTACAATCAGCCCCAGCATTTT
CASSFDYNQPQHF
>.|TRBJ2-2|TRBV9|TRBD2
TGTGCCAGCAGCGTAGGGCCTAGCGGGACCGGGGAGCTGTTTTTT
CASSVGPSGTGELFF
>few|TRBJ2-2|TRBV5-1|.
TGCGCCAGCAGCTGGTCGGCCCCCGGGGAGCTGTTTTTT
CASSWSAPGELFF
>.|TRBJ1-2|TRBV5-5|.
TGTGCCAGCAGCCAGACTTCCGGGACCTCTAACTATGGCTACACCTTC
CASSQTSGTSNYGYTF
>many|TRBJ2-4|TRBV28|TRBD2
TGTGCCAGCAGTTCCCACAAGCGGGAGGGCCCTCTCCGTGCCAAAAACATTCAGTACTTC
CASSSHKREGPLRAKNIQYF
>.|TRBJ1-1|TRBV6-2/TRBV6-3|.
TGTGCCAGCAGTTATACTCCCATGAACACTGAAGCTTTCTTT
CASSYTPMNTEAFF
>many|TRBJ1-2|TRBV19|.
TGTGCCAGTAGTGCCGTGTTTTTGCATGGCTACACCTTC
CASSAVFLHGYTF